This record covers a single TCR beta chain. At the DNA level, this CDR3 is encoded by other sequences in the same sample as well. This record belongs to a study of blood T cell repertoires in COVID-19. Generated by immunoSEQ multiplex PCR, the TCRdb table keeps only in-frame clones and is missing some. The sample lists 110,000 to 150,000 clones; approximately 84% were seen once. Germline lookup yields CDR1 LGHNA and CDR2 YSLEER. This CDR3 contains 14 residues. Deletions cut 3 bases from V and 7 bases from J, with 10 bases between. The source material was PBMCs or T cells enriched from blood (not recorded which). V usage is TRBV4-3 and J usage is TRBJ1-6; D unclear. This clonotype was sampled from a woman aged 18-29 years who had been exposed to COVID-19. Written as DNA, the CDR3 is TGCGCCAGCAGCCAGGAGACGGGGAATTCACCCCTCCACTTT. Translated: CASSQETGNSPLHF.